This T cell receptor beta chain was observed in a study of blood T cell repertoires in COVID-19 (dated by TCRdb to 2020 to 2021). Study-level background: The collaborator samples originated in the United States, Italy and Spain and spanned the acute and convalescent phases of COVID-19. The repertoires were made available in a free public database intended to serve as a resource for research on the immune response to SARS-CoV-2. The samples were drawn from two sources: the first 160 participants of the ongoing ImmuneRACE study, and 1,200 or so subjects contributed by 6 global collaborators. Where HLA class I and class II types were available, the types were taken from metadata supplied by the sample provider, not from assay-based typing. Nearly every sample came with metadata listing a de-identified subject ID, COVID-19 status, age in years and sex. The material from the prospective study consisted of cDNA or gDNA derived from T cells, B-cell-depleted T cells, or PBMCs. Subjects who had been exposed to COVID-19, were actively infected with it, or had recovered from it provided the deeply sampled blood TCRbeta repertoires that made up the dataset. Summary of the overall study and its limitations: How much clinical and demographic metadata was included differed by source and by participant, and the metadata was provided uncurated.

The immunoSEQ Assay, a bias-controlled multiplex PCR, was used to amplify TCRbeta CDR3 regions from genomic DNA. On the authors' methods: Within the assay, amplification of reference gene primers was used to estimate how many nucleated cells each sample contained. To quantify the absolute abundance of each unique TCRbeta CDR3 rearrangement, sequence reads were collapsed and filtered. For each sample, productive Simpson clonality was calculated as the square root of Simpson's diversity index over productive rearrangements. Drawn from immuneACCESS, this table holds only the in-frame rearrangements with V and J called that TCRdb kept. Clones are partly lost; checked studies trace under half to an unresolved V gene and leave the rest unexplained. The V and J calls and clone size come from that table; D and trimming were worked out from the DNA. The sample contains roughly 79,000 clones, roughly 80% of them found a single time. The ten largest clones capture over 4.5% of the sample.

The collaborating institutions used their own protocols to collect whole blood in K2EDTA tubes. Collaborator samples were shipped for TCRbeta analysis as frozen whole blood, isolated PBMCs, or DNA extracted from either sample type. V has 7 bases trimmed and J has 2 bases trimmed; junction bases matching no gene number 13. CDR1 is given as MNHNY and CDR2 as SVGAGI, both from the germline V gene (reference sequence). The CDR3 sequence holds 16 residues, the cysteine and phenylalanine included. The only DNA kept is the CDR3, 48 bases in frame from the first base. About this clone itself: Its cognate antigen has yet to be identified. Base qualities are not recorded, but no much larger clone differs from it by a single base.

The sequenced material came from peripheral blood. The clonotype comes from a man aged 55 to 70 with active or convalescent COVID-19. The chain uses TRBV6-6 and TRBJ1-2; the junction holds 7 bases that match TRBD1. Here the CDR3 is given as CASTPRGVRGNYGYTF. In nucleotide form, the sequence is TGTGCCAGCACTCCCCGGGGCGTCAGGGGGAACTATGGCTACACCTTC.